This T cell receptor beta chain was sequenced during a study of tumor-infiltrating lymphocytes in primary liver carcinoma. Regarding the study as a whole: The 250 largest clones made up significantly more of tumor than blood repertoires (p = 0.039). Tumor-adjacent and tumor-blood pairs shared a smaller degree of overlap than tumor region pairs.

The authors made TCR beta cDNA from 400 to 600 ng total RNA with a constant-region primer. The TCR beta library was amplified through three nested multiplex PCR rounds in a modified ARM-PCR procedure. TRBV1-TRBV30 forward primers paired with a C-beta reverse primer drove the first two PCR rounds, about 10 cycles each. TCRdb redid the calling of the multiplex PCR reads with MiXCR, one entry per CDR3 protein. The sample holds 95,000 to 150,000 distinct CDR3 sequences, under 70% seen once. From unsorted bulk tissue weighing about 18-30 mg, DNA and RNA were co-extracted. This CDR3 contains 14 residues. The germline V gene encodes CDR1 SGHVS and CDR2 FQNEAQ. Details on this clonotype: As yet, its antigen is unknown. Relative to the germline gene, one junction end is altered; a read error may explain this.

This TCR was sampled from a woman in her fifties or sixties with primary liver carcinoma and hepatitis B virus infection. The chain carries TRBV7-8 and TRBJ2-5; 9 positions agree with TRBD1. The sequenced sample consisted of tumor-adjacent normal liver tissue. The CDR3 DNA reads TGTACCAGCAGCTGGACAGGGGATCTGGAGACCCAGTACTTC. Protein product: CTSSWTGDLETQYF. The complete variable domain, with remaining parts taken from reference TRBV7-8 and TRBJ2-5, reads GAGVSQSPRYKVAKRGQDVALRCDPISGHVSLFWYQQALGQGPEFLTYFQNEAQLDKSGLPSDRFFAERPEGSVSTLKIQRTQQEDSAVYLCTSSWTGDLETQYFGPGTRLLVL.